This TCR beta chain was sequenced during a study of cytomegalovirus exposure and HLA in healthy donors. Study overall: Ancestry clustering placed roughly 86% of a few hundred genotyped donors in the Caucasian-associated cluster.

Primers: 60 Vbeta forward and 13 Jbeta reverse. Per the study methods: There were about 88 million unique TCR beta chains by a later count, and some 12 million of them were shared. Measured with immunoSEQ multiplex PCR; TCRdb has only the in-frame clones, and not every one. V, J and clone size derive from that table, while D and trimming were established from the DNA sequence. The sample has 200,000 to 250,000 clones; 80% to 85% are singletons. This CDR3 comprises 13 residues. Germline CDR1 SGHTS, CDR2 YDEGEE. V lost 1 base, J lost 5 bases, and 10 bases lay in between. Study-wide results and limits: No immune exposure information besides CMV serostatus was available. What was likely a sequencing artifact was a cluster of highly shared sequence variants.

About this clone: What it binds is unknown.

The sequenced sample consisted of PBMCs. The genes are TRBV5-8 and TRBJ2-7, with no clear D. This clonotype originated in a boy between 2 and 10 years old in good health and CMV-seronegative. The CDR3: CASSLNSQNEQYF. CDR3 DNA sequence: TGTGCCAGCAGCTTGAACAGTCAAAACGAGCAGTACTTC. The entire variable domain, with the rest obtained from reference TRBV5-8 and TRBJ2-7, is as follows: EAGVTQSPTHLIKTRGQQATLRCSPISGHTSVYWYQQALGLGLQFLLWYDEGEERNRGNFPPRFSGRQFPNYSSELNVNALELEDSALYLCASSLNSQNEQYFGPGTRLTVT.